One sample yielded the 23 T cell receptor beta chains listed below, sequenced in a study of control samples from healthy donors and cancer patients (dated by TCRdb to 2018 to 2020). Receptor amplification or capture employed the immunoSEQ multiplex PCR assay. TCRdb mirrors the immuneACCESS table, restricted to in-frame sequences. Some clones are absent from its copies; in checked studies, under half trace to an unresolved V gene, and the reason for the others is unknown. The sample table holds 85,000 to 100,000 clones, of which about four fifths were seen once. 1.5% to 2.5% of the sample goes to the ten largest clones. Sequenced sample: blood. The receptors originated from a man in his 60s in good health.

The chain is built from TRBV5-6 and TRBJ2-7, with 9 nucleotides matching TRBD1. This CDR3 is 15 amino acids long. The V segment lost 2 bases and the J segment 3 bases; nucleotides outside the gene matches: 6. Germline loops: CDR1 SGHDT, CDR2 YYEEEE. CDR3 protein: CASSFAGTGLYEQYF. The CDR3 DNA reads TGTGCCAGCAGCTTCGCCGGGACAGGGCTCTACGAGCAGTACTTC.

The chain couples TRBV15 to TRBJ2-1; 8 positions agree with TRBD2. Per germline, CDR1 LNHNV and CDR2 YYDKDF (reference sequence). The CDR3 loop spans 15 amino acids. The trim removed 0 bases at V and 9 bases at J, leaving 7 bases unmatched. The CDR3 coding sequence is TGTGCCACCAGCAGAGATCGACTAGCGCAAGTTGAGCAGTTCTTC. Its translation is CATSRDRLAQVEQFF.

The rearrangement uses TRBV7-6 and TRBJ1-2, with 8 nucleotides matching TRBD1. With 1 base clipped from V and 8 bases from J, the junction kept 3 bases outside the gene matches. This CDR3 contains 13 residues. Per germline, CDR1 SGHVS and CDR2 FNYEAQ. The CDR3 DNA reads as TGTGCCAGCAGCTTAGGGACAGGGATGGGCTACACCTTC. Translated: CASSLGTGMGYTF.

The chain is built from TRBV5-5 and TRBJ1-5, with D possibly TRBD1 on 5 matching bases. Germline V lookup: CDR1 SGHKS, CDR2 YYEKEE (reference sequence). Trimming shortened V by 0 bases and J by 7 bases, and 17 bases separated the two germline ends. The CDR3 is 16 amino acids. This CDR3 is CASSLEVSGRNQPQHF. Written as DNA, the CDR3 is TGTGCCAGCAGCTTGGAGGTTTCGGGGCGGAACCAGCCCCAGCATTTT.

This chain's CDR3 is CASSYSESKNTIYF. The DNA of the CDR3 is TGTGCCAGCAGTTACAGTGAGAGTAAAAACACCATATATTTT. V and J are TRBV7-9 and TRBJ1-3; D is uncertain. The CDR3 is 14 amino acids. V was clipped by 6 bases and J by 6 bases, with 15 bases between them. Germline V gene data show CDR1 as SEHNR and CDR2 as FQNEAQ (reference sequence). Combining the CDR3 with reference TRBV7-9 and TRBJ1-3 gives the whole variable domain DTGVSQNPRHKITKRGQNVTFRCDPISEHNRLYWYRQTLGQGPEFLTYFQNEAQLEKSRLLSDRFSAERPKGSFSTLEIQRTEQGDSAMYLCASSYSESKNTIYFGEGSWLTVV.

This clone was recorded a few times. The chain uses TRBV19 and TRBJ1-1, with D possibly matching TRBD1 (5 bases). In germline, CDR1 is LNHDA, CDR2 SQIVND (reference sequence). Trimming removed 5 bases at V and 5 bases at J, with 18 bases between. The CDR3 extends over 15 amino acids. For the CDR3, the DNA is TGTGCCAGTAGTCCCCCCGGGACGGTACGGACTGAAGCTTTCTTT. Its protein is CASSPPGTVRTEAFF.

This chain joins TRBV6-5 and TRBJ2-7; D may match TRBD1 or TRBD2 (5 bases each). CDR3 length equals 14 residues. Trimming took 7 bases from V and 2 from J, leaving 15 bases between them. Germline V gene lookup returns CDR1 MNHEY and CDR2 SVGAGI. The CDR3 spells CASKSGQHTYEQYF. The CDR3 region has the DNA TGTGCCAGCAAGTCGGGGCAACATACCTACGAGCAGTACTTC.

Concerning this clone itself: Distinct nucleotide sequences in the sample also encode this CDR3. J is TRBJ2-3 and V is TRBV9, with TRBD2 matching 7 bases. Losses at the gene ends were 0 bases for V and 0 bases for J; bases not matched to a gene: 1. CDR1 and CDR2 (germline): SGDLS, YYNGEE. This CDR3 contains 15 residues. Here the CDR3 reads CASSVVGGSTDTQYF. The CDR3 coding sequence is TGTGCCAGCAGCGTAGTCGGGGGGAGCACAGATACGCAGTATTTT.

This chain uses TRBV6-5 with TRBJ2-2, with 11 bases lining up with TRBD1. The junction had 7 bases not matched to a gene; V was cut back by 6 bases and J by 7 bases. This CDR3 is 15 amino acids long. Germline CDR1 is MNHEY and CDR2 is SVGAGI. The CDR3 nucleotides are TGTGCCAGCAGGAGAGGACAGGGGGCAGGCGGGGAGCTGTTTTTT. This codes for CASRRGQGAGGELFF.

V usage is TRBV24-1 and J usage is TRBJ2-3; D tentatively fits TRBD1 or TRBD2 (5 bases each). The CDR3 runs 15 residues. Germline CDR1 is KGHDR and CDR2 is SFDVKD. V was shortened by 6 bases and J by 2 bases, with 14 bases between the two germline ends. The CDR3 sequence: CATSPRDRLTDTQYF. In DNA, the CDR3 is TGTGCCACCAGTCCCCGGGACCGACTCACAGATACGCAGTATTTT.

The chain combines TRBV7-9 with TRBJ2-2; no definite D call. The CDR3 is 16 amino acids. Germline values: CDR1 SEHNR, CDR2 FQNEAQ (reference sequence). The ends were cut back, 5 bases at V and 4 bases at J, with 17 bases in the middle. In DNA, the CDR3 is TGTGCCAGCAGCCCCTTAATAATAGAAGGCACCGGGGAGCTGTTTTTT. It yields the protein CASSPLIIEGTGELFF.

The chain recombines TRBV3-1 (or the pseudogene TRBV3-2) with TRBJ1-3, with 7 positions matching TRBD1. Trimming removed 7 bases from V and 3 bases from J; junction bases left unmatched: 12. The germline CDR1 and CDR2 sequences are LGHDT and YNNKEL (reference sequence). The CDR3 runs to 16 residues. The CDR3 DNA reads TGTGCCAGCACCCTGGGGGACAGTCCCATTGGAAACACCATATATTTT. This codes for CASTLGDSPIGNTIYF.

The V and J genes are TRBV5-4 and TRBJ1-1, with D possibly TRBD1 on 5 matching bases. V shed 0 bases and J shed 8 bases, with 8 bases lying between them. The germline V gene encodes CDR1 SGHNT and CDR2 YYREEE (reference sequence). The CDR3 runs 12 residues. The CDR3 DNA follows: TGTGCCAGCAGCTTGGAGGGGTTCGAAGCTTTCTTT. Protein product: CASSLEGFEAFF. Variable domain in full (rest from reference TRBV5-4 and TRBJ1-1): ETGVTQSPTHLIKTRGQQVTLRCSSQSGHNTVSWYQQALGQGPQFIFQYYREEENGRGNFPPRFSGLQFPNYSSELNVNALELDDSALYLCASSLEGFEAFFGQGTRLTVV.

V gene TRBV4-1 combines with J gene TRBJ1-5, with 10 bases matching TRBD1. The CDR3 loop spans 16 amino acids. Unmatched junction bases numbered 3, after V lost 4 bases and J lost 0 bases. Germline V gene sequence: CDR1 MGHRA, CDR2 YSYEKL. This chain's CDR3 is CASSPGTGDSNQPQHF. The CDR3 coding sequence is TGCGCCAGCAGCCCCGGGACAGGGGATAGCAATCAGCCCCAGCATTTT.

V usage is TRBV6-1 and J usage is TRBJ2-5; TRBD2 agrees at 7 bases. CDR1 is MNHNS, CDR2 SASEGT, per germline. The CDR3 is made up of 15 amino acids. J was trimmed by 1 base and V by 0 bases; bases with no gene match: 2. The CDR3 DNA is TGTGCCAGCAGTGAAGCTAGCGGGTCCCAAGAGACCCAGTACTTC. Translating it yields CASSEASGSQETQYF.

In DNA, the CDR3 is TGTGCCAGCAGTGAAGCGCTTCTTGGTTTGCGCGCAGGCTCGGTCGGCTACACCTTC. Translated, it gives CASSEALLGLRAGSVGYTF. The rearrangement links TRBV2 to TRBJ1-2; D gene unclear. V lost 0 bases to trimming and J lost 8 bases, with 28 bases between them. This CDR3 region has 19 residues. CDR1 and CDR2 from the germline V gene are SNHLY and FYNNEI.

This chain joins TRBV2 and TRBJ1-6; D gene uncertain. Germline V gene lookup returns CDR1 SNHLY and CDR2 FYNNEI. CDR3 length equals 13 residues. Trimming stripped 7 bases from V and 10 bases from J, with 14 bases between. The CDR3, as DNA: TGTGCCAGCAAGAAGAAGGATTACTCACCCCTCCACTTT. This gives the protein CASKKKDYSPLHF.

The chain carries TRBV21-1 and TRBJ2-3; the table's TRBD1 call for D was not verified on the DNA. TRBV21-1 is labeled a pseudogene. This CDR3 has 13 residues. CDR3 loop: CATYGHNTDTQYF. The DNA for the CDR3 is TGTGCCACCTACGGACACAACACAGATACGCAGTATTTT.

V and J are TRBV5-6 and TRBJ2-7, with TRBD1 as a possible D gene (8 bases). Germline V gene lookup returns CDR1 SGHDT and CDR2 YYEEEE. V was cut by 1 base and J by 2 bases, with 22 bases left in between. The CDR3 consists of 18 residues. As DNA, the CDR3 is TGTGCCAGCAGCTTGAGGACAGGGCAACCGGGAGGTACCTACGAGCAGTACTTC. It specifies CASSLRTGQPGGTYEQYF. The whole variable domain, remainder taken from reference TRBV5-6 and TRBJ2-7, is DAGVTQSPTHLIKTRGQQVTLRCSPKSGHDTVSWYQQALGQGPQFIFQYYEEEERQRGNFPDRFSGHQFPNYSSELNVNALLLGDSALYLCASSLRTGQPGGTYEQYFGPGTRLTVT.

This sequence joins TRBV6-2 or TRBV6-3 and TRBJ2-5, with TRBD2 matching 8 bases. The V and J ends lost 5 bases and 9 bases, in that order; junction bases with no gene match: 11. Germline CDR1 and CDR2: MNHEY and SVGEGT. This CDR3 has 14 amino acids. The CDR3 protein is CASSRAGGSSAQYF. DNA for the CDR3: TGTGCCAGCAGTCGCGCGGGAGGTTCTTCGGCCCAGTACTTC.

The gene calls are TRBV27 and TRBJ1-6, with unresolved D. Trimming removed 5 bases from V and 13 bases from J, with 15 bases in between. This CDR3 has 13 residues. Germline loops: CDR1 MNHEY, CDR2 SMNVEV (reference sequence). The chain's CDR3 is CASSLGIDMPLHF. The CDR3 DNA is TGTGCCAGCAGTCTGGGCATCGATATGCCCCTCCACTTT.

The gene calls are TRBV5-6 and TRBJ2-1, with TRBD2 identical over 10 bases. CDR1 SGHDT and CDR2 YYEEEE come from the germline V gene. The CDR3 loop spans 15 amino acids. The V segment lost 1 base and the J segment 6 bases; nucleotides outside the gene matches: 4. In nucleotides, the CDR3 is TGTGCCAGCAGCTTGCTACTAGCGGGGTTCAATGAGCAGTTCTTC. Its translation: CASSLLLAGFNEQFF.

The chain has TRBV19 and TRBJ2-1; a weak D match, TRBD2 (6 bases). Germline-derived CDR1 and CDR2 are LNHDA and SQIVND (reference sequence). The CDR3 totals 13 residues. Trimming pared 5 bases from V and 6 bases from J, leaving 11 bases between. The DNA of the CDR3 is TGTGCCAGTAGTGACGTTAGCGGCAATGAGCAGTTCTTC. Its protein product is CASSDVSGNEQFF.